One sample yielded the 5 T cell receptor beta chains listed below, sequenced in a study of blood T cells in healthy people across ages. Next came a second PCR, run for 7 to 11 cycles, which used a sample-barcoded 5' primer along with a J-beta primer mix. TCRdb passed the 5' RACE reads through MiXCR, listing each CDR3 protein once. The data hold about 650,000 distinct CDR3 sequences, with roughly 32% observed a single time. Sequenced: blood. Receptor source: an elderly woman in good health.

There are many counts of this clonotype. The chain carries TRBV19 and TRBJ2-3, with TRBD1 matching 11 bases. The CDR3 totals 15 residues. Trimming took 5 bases from V and 4 from J; bases not matched to a gene: 5. Germline V gene lookup returns CDR1 LNHDA and CDR2 SQIVND (reference sequence). CDR3 protein: CASSPRDRGSDTQYF. The CDR3 coding sequence is TGTGCCAGTAGTCCACGGGACAGGGGGTCAGATACGCAGTATTTT.

This clonotype was picked up one time. The genes are TRBV10-3 and TRBJ2-7, with 9 positions matching TRBD1. Matching the DNA end better, TRBJ2-5 makes the J call doubtful. From germline, CDR1 is ENHRY and CDR2 SYGVKD. CDR3 length equals 16 residues. CDR3 nucleotides: TGTGCCATCAGTGACCCCGGGACAGGGAACCAAGAGACCCAGTACTTC. Residues: CAISDPGTGNQETQYF.

CDR3 sequence reads: CASSSSRASPNNEQFF. CDR3 in DNA: TGTGCCAGCAGCTCCAGTAGAGCCAGCCCCAACAATGAGCAGTTCTTC. The chain uses TRBV7-3 and TRBJ2-1; D not certain. With 4 bases removed from V and 5 bases from J, the gap between germline ends came to 18 bases. There are 16 residues in the CDR3. The germline gives CDR1 SGHTA, CDR2 FQGTGA.

In this sample, this clonotype turned up many times. The chain couples TRBV4-3 to TRBJ1-5; TRBD1 matches at 7 bases. The J segment lost 2 bases and the V segment lost 4 bases, leaving 5 bases of the junction unmatched. Per germline, CDR1 LGHNA and CDR2 YSLEER. This CDR3 is 15 amino acids long. CDR3 sequence reads: CASSRDGQGNQPQHF. CDR3 coding DNA: TGCGCCAGCAGCCGGGACGGACAGGGCAATCAGCCCCAGCATTTT.

The gene calls are TRBV20-1 and TRBJ2-7; D may be TRBD1 or TRBD2 (5 bases each). The CDR3 length is 13 residues. The germline V gene has CDR1 DFQATT and CDR2 SNEGSKA (reference sequence). V was cut by 3 bases and J by 5 bases, with 14 bases left in between. CDR3 sequence (DNA): TGCAGTGCTAGCTACGGGGCCCGCGACGAGCAGTACTTC. Protein: CSASYGARDEQYF.